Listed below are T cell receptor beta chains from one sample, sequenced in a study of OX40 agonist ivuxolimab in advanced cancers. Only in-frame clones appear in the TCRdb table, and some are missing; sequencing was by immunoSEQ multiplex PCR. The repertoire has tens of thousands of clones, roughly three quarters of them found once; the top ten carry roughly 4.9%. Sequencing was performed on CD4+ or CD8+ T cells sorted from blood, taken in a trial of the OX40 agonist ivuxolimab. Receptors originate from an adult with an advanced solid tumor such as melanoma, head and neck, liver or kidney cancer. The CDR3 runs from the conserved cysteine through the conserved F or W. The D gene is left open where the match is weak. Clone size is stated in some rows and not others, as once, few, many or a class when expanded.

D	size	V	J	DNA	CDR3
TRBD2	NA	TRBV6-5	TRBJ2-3	TGTGCCAGCAGTTACCGGGGGGGGGTGAGCACAGATACGCAGTATTTT	CASSYRGGVSTDTQYF
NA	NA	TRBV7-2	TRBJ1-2	TGTGCCAGCAGCTTTACAGGGCCTGGCTACACCTTC	CASSFTGPGYTF
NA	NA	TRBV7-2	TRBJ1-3	TGTGCCAGCAGCTTATCTCCTTCTGGAAACACCATATATTTT	CASSLSPSGNTIYF
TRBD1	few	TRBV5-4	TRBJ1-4	TGTGCCAGCAGCTTGGGGGACAGGGGATTCAATGAAAAACTGTTTTTT	CASSLGDRGFNEKLFF
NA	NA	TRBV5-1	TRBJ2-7	TGCGCCAGCAGCTTGTCGCCCTACCAGGACCTACGAGAGCAGTACTTC	CASSLSPYQDLREQYF
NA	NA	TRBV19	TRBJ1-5	TGTGCCAGTAGTATATCCAGGTCCCCCCCCAATCAGCCCCAGCATTTT	CASSISRSPPNQPQHF
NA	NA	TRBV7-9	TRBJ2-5	TGTGCCAGCAGCCTACTGGGCGGACAGGAGACCCAGTACTTC	CASSLLGGQETQYF
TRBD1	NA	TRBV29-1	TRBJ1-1	TGCAGCGTGTTCGAAGACAGGGTTTACACTGAAGCTTTCTTT	CSVFEDRVYTEAFF
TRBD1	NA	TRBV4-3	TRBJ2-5	TGCGCCAGCAGCCAAGAAGAGGGGTGGACAGGGGATGGAGAGACCCAGTACTTC	CASSQEEGWTGDGETQYF
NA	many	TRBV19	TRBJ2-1	TGTGCCAGTAGTCCGGCTGGCGGGGCCGATAATGAGCAGTTCTTC	CASSPAGGADNEQFF